The source of this T cell receptor beta chain is a study of T-cell reconstitution after alpha-beta-depleted transplantation in children. Unique molecular identifiers were built into the TCRbeta library. MiXCR was run by TCRdb on the PCR reads, yielding one entry per CDR3 protein. The data hold around 370,000 distinct CDR3 sequences, with around 10% observed a single time. The clonotype originates from a human donor who donated a stem cell graft to a child with acute lymphoblastic leukemia. The sequencing here drew on PBMCs from the stem cell graft donor, taken from the stem cell graft.

The CDR3 reads CASSLALLGAGETQYF. The CDR3 DNA reads as TGTGCCAGCAGCTTAGCGCTCTTGGGGGCGGGGGAGACCCAGTACTTC. This chain links TRBV7-8 with TRBJ2-5; D possibly uses TRBD1 or TRBD2 (6 bases each). The CDR3 has 16 residues. With 0 bases removed from V and 5 bases from J, the gap between germline ends came to 16 bases. From germline, CDR1 is SGHVS and CDR2 FQNEAQ.